Included here is one TCR beta chain sequence, with context. The sample is drawn from a study of T cell changes during pregnancy in multiple sclerosis. Clones were read by immunoSEQ multiplex PCR, and TCRdb kept only the in-frame ones, dropping some. The profile shows roughly 38,000 clones, 90% to 95% of them singletons. Trimming removed 2 bases at V and 8 bases at J, with 10 bases between. The CDR3 is 13 residues long. The germline gives CDR1 MNHEY, CDR2 SMNVEV (reference sequence). The chain links TRBV27 to TRBJ2-1; D remains unclear. The sequenced sample was CD8+ T cells from peripheral blood mononuclear cells, obtained in the third trimester of pregnancy. The TCR was taken from a female donor with multiple sclerosis, enrolled in a pregnancy study. The CDR3 DNA sequence: TGTGCCAGCAGTTTAGTGTCTGGGCATGAGCAGTTCTTC. Amino acids: CASSLVSGHEQFF.